The TCR beta chain described here comes from a study of cytomegalovirus exposure and HLA in healthy donors. The study's findings and limits: Analysis performed later found roughly 17,000 TCR beta sequences associated with HLA alleles at 0.05 false discovery rate. Most TCR beta V segments were productive about 87% or about 30% of the time in an earlier analysis. Later analysis associated a missense DCLRE1C variant with TCR beta V- and J-gene trimming. Most likely, a cluster of highly shared sequence variants arose as a sequencing artifact.

Researchers ran the PCR with 60 Vbeta and 13 Jbeta primers. TCRdb keeps only in-frame clones here, not all; method: immunoSEQ multiplex PCR. The sample has some 190,000 clones; 76% are singletons. CDR1 and CDR2 from the germline V gene are SQVTM and ANQGSEA. CDR3 length equals 14 residues. Notes on this clone: The antigen is undetermined.

The sequencing input was PBMCs. This TCR came from a man younger than 30 in good health and CMV-seronegative. The rearrangement links TRBV29-1 to TRBJ2-5; possibly TRBD1 for D (5 bases). The J call may be incorrect, as the DNA end agrees better with TRBJ2-7. CDR3 DNA sequence: TGCAGCGTTGTAAGGGGCGTTTCGTTCTACGAGCAGTACTTC. Translated: CSVVRGVSFYEQYF.